A single T cell receptor beta chain is shown here with its context. This clone has more than one count but fewer than ten. Its cognate antigen has yet to be identified. No base-level quality is on record; no much larger clone is a single base apart. The entry originates in a study of blood T cell repertoires in COVID-19 (dated by TCRdb to about 2020). Background for the entire study: Collaborator samples came from the United States, Italy and Spain and covered acute and convalescent phases of COVID-19. Samples were obtained from the ongoing ImmuneRACE study (first 160 participants) and from 1,000 to 1,500 subjects provided by 6 global collaborators. Nearly every sample came with metadata listing a de-identified subject ID, COVID-19 status, age in years and sex. The dataset comprised deeply sampled blood TCRbeta repertoires from subjects exposed to, actively infected with, or recovered from COVID-19. The prospective study material was composed of cDNA or gDNA derived from T cells, B-cell-depleted T cells, or PBMCs. HLA class I and class II types, where available, came from metadata supplied by the sample provider rather than from assay-based typing. The repertoires were released in a freely available public database meant as a resource for research on the immune response to SARS-CoV-2.

TCRbeta CDR3 regions were amplified from genomic DNA using the immunoSEQ Assay, a bias-controlled multiplex PCR. On the study's bioinformatics: Within the assay, amplification of reference gene primers was used to estimate how many nucleated cells each sample contained. Sequence reads were collapsed and filtered to measure the absolute abundance of every unique TCRbeta CDR3 rearrangement. For each sample, productive Simpson clonality was calculated by taking the square root of Simpson's diversity index across productive rearrangements. The immuneACCESS repertoire file appears here via TCRdb, limited to in-frame rearrangements. These files lack a portion of the clones; in checked studies, under half of the deficit traces to unresolved V genes, and the cause of the others is not known. V and J calls and clone size are as listed in that table; D and trimming were resolved from the DNA. This sample holds 300,000 or so clones; approximately 86% were observed only once. The ten most abundant clones make up around 4.5% of the sample.

Participants in the prospective study were aged roughly 18 to 100 years, lived in approximately 26 United States geographic areas, and enrolled through a virtual design. To assign participants to cohorts, the prospective study relied on clinical history that participants themselves reported in a screening survey and a study questionnaire. Mobile phlebotomists in the prospective study collected whole blood, serum and a nasopharyngeal or oropharyngeal swab from every participant. Prospective study participants could optionally give additional blood draws and questionnaires over an approximately 2-month period. Before DNA extraction, blood samples from the prospective study were shipped at room temperature or frozen. The cysteine opens and the phenylalanine closes a CDR3 of 14 amino acids. Only CDR3 DNA is held: 42 bases, read in frame from base 1. V has 7 bases trimmed and J has 7 bases trimmed; junction bases matching no gene number 8. Reading the germline V gene gives CDR1 MNHEY and CDR2 SVGAGI.

Broader findings and caveats from the paper: The quantity of clinical and demographic metadata differed by source and by participant and was supplied without curation.

The TCR originated in a middle-aged woman with acute COVID-19. The rearrangement joined TRBV6-5 to TRBJ1-5, and TRBD1 matches 9 of the central bases. The sequenced material came from PBMCs or T cells enriched from blood (not recorded which). The DNA reads TGTGCCAGCAATGGACAGGGGACGAGACAGCCCCAGCATTTT. This is translated as CASNGQGTRQPQHF.